This T cell receptor beta chain comes out of a study of PD-L1 blockade in urothelial cancer. PCRs each included synthetic TCR analog templates spiked in. The assay was immunoSEQ multiplex PCR, and TCRdb's table has in-frame clones only and misses some. This table has tens of thousands of clones, roughly 86% appearing once. Urothelial carcinoma in patients was locally advanced or metastatic. The V and J ends lost 4 bases and 0 bases respectively, with 10 bases between them. This CDR3 spans 14 amino acids. The V gene's germline CDR1 is LNHDA and CDR2 SQIVND (reference sequence). This TCR was sampled from a man between 65 and 79 years old with urothelial cancer. Source: PBMCs, taken around atezolizumab (anti-PD-L1) treatment. The chain employs TRBV19 and TRBJ2-7; tentatively, D is TRBD1 (5 bases). The CDR3 loop reads CASSTQGPSYEQYF. The CDR3 nucleotides read TGTGCCAGTAGTACCCAGGGCCCCTCCTACGAGCAGTACTTC.